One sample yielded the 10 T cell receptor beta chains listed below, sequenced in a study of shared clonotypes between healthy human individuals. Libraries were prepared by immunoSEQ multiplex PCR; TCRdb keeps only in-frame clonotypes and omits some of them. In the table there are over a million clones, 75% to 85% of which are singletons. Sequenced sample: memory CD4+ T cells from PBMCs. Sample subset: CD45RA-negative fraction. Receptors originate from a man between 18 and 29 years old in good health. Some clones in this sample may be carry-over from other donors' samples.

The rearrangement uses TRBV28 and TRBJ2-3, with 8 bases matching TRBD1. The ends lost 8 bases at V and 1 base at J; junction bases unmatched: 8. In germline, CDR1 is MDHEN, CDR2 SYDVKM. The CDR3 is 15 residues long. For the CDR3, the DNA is TGTGCCAGCCTACAGGGGGGTGCTCGCACAGATACGCAGTATTTT. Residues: CASLQGGARTDTQYF.

CDR3 loop: CATRTDPNYGYTF. The CDR3 DNA sequence: TGTGCCACCAGGACAGATCCTAACTATGGCTACACCTTC. V usage is TRBV28 and J usage is TRBJ1-2; tentative D call: TRBD1 (6 bases). This CDR3 has 13 residues. The germline V and J ends were trimmed by 10 bases and 0 bases, with 12 bases remaining between them. Germline CDR1 MDHEN, CDR2 SYDVKM.

As DNA, the CDR3 is TGTGCCAGCAGCCTGCCTGGGACTAGCGGTAATACGCAGTATTTT. As protein: CASSLPGTSGNTQYF. The chain recombines TRBV5-4 with TRBJ2-3; 11 bases are shared with TRBD2. The ends lost 4 bases at V and 7 bases at J; junction bases unmatched: 8. Looked up from germline, CDR1 is SGHNT and CDR2 is YYREEE (reference sequence). The length of the CDR3 is 15 residues.

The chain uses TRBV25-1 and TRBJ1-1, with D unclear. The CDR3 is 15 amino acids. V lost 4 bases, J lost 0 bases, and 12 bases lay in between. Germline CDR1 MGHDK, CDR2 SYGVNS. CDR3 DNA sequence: TGTGCCAGCAGTGGGCCGGTAGTCATGAACACTGAAGCTTTCTTT. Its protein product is CASSGPVVMNTEAFF.

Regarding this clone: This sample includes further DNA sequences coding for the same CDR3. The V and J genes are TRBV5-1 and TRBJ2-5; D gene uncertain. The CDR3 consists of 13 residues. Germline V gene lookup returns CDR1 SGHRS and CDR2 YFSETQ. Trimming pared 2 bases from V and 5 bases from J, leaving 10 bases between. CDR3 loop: CASSFGGGETQYF. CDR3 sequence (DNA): TGCGCCAGCAGCTTCGGCGGTGGGGAGACCCAGTACTTC. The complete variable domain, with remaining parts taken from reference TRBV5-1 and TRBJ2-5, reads KAGVTQTPRYLIKTRGQQVTLSCSPISGHRSVSWYQQTPGQGLQFLFEYFSETQRNKGNFPGRFSGRQFSNSRSEMNVSTLELGDSALYLCASSFGGGETQYFGPGTRLLVL.

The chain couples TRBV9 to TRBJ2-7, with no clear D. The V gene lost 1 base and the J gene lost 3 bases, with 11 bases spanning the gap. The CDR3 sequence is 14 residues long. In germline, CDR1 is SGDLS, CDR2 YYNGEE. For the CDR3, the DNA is TGTGCCAGCAGCGTACACGCGGAGATCTACGAGCAGTACTTC. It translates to CASSVHAEIYEQYF. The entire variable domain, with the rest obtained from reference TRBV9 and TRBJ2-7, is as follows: DSGVTQTPKHLITATGQRVTLRCSPRSGDLSVYWYQQSLDQGLQFLIQYYNGEERAKGNILERFSAQQFPDLHSELNLSSLELGDSALYFCASSVHAEIYEQYFGPGTRLTVT.

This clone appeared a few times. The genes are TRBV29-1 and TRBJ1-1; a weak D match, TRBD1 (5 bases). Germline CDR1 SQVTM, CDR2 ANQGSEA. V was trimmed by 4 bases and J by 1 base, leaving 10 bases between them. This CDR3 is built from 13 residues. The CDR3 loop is CSVGRQPNTEAFF. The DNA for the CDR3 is TGCAGCGTTGGTAGACAGCCGAACACTGAAGCTTTCTTT.

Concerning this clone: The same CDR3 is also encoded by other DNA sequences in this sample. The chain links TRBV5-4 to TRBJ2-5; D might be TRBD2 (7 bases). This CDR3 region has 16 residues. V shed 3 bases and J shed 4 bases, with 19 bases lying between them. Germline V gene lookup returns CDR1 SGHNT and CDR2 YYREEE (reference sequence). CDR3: CASSSTTGGRGETQYF. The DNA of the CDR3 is TGTGCCAGCAGCTCCACTACGGGGGGCAGGGGAGAGACCCAGTACTTC.

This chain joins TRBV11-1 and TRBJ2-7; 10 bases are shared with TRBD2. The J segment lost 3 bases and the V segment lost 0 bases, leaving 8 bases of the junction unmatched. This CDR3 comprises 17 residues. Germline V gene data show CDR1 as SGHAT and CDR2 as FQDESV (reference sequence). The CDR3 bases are TGTGCCAGCAGCTTAGCGTTTTCACTAGCGGGAAGCTACGAGCAGTACTTC. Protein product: CASSLAFSLAGSYEQYF.

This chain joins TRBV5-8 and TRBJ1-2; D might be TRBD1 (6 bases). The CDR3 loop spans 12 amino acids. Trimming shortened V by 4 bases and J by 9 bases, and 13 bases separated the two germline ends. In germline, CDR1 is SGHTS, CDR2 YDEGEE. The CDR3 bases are TGTGCCAGCAGCCGAGGGGGGGAGCGCTACACCTTC. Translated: CASSRGGERYTF.